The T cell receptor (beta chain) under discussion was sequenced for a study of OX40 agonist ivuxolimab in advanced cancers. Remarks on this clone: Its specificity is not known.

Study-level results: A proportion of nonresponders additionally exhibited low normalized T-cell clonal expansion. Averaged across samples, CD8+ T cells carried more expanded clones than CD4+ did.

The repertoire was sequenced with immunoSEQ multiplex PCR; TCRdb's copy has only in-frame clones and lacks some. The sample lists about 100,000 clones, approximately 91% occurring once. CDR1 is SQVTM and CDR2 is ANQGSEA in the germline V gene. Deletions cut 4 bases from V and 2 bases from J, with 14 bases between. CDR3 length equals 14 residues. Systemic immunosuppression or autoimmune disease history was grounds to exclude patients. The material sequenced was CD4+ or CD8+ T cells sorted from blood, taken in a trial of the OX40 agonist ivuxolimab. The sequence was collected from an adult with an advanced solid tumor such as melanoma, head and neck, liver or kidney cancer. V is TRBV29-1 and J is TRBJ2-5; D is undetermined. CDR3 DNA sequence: TGCAGCGTTGGCTTTCGGGCCATACAAGAGACCCAGTACTTC. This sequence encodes CSVGFRAIQETQYF.